The 27 T cell receptor beta chains below come from one sample, sequenced in a study of blood T cell repertoires in COVID-19. Produced via immunoSEQ multiplex PCR; TCRdb's table is partial and in-frame only. The sample yields roughly 300,000 clones, around 87% seen once. Sequences were obtained from peripheral blood. These receptors originate from a woman aged 40 to 50 who had recovered from COVID-19.

The chain employs TRBV12-3 or TRBV12-4 and TRBJ2-7; D is unclear. The CDR3 consists of 12 residues. V lost 6 bases, J lost 1 base, and 7 bases lay in between. The CDR3 DNA is TGTGCCAGCAGCCCCGGGTCCTACGAGCAGTACTTC. Its translation: CASSPGSYEQYF.

The CDR3 DNA is TGTGCCAGCAGCCAGAGGGACACAGAGGGGAACATTCAGTACTTC. Its protein product is CASSQRDTEGNIQYF. The V call is TRBV4-2, the J call TRBJ2-4; D is possibly TRBD1 (6 bases). CDR1 is LGHNA, CDR2 YNFKEQ, per germline. Trimming left V 3 bases short and J 7 bases short, with 16 bases between. CDR3 length: 15 amino acids.

This sequence joins TRBV19 and TRBJ2-3; D is unresolved. Germline V lookup: CDR1 LNHDA, CDR2 SQIVND (reference sequence). Trimming removed 5 bases from V and 2 bases from J, with 8 bases in between. The CDR3 totals 13 residues. The CDR3 sequence is CASSVLFTDTQYF. The CDR3 DNA reads TGTGCCAGTAGTGTCCTTTTCACAGATACGCAGTATTTT.

V gene TRBV3-1 (or the pseudogene TRBV3-2) combines with J gene TRBJ2-5, with 7 bases fitting TRBD2. V dropped 3 bases and J dropped 9; count of bases not matched to a gene: 4. Germline loops: CDR1 LGHDT, CDR2 YNNKEL (reference sequence). This CDR3 spans 12 amino acids. The CDR3 nucleotides are TGTGCCAGCAGCCAGGGGGGGGTAGCCCAGTACTTC. It specifies CASSQGGVAQYF.

As to this clone: This CDR3 is also generated by other DNA sequences in the sample. The chain combines TRBV6-6 with TRBJ2-3, with TRBD2 matching 7 bases. The V gene's germline CDR1 is MNHNY and CDR2 SVGAGI (reference sequence). Germline trimming cut 6 bases from V and 0 bases from J; bases unmatched to any gene: 3. This CDR3 is built from 14 residues. This chain's CDR3 is CASSPAGSTDTQYF. The CDR3 coding sequence is TGTGCCAGCAGCCCAGCGGGGAGCACAGATACGCAGTATTTT.

The chain links TRBV24-1 to TRBJ2-5; 7 bases map to TRBD1. V was clipped by 3 bases and J by 9 bases; unmatched bases: 12. The CDR3 totals 15 residues. The germline gives CDR1 KGHDR, CDR2 SFDVKD. The CDR3 DNA reads TGTGCCACCAGTGATGCCGGGACAGCGCCTGGGCCCCAGTACTTC. Translation: CATSDAGTAPGPQYF.

V and J are TRBV7-2 and TRBJ2-1, with TRBD1 identical over 12 bases. Trimming took 5 bases from V and 8 from J; bases not matched to a gene: 4. Germline values: CDR1 SGHTA, CDR2 FQGNSA. CDR3 length equals 14 residues. The CDR3 nucleotides read TGTGCCAGCAGCCGGGACAGGGGGCGCGATGAGCAGTTCTTC. Translation gives CASSRDRGRDEQFF. The whole variable domain, remainder taken from reference TRBV7-2 and TRBJ2-1, is GAGVSQSPSNKVTEKGKDVELRCDPISGHTALYWYRQSLGQGLEFLIYFQGNSAPDKSGLPSDRFSAERTGGSVSTLTIQRTQQEDSAVYLCASSRDRGRDEQFFGPGTRLTVL.

The chain carries TRBV4-3 and TRBJ2-1; 9 bases agree with TRBD1. The CDR3 is 16 amino acids. Germline V gene data show CDR1 as LGHNA and CDR2 as YSLEER. V was clipped by 3 bases and J by 3 bases; unmatched bases: 6. Written as DNA, the CDR3 is TGCGCCAGCAGCCAGGGCCCGGACAGGGGCTACAATGAGCAGTTCTTC. Amino acid sequence: CASSQGPDRGYNEQFF.

This chain connects TRBV4-3 to TRBJ1-2, with TRBD1 matching over 8 bases. CDR3 length: 16 residues. From germline, CDR1 is LGHNA and CDR2 YSLEER. The ends lost 3 bases at V and 7 bases at J; junction bases unmatched: 13. CDR3 nucleotide sequence: TGCGCCAGCAGCCACGAACGAGGGACAGGAGAGTCTGGCTACACCTTC. This codes for CASSHERGTGESGYTF.

This chain links TRBV28 with TRBJ1-4; D gene uncertain. V was pared by 7 bases and J by 0 bases, with 12 bases between. Germline V gene lookup returns CDR1 MDHEN and CDR2 SYDVKM. CDR3 length equals 15 residues. The DNA for the CDR3 is TGTGCCAGCACCCGCACAAGTGCAACTAATGAAAAACTGTTTTTT. Translated, it gives CASTRTSATNEKLFF.

This chain links TRBV10-3 with TRBJ2-3; a weak D match, TRBD2 (5 bases). Trimming stripped 7 bases from V and 2 bases from J, with 16 bases between. The CDR3 is 15 residues long. CDR1 ENHRY and CDR2 SYGVKD come from the germline V gene. The CDR3 bases are TGTGCCATCACTGCCAGCGGCGACATCACAGATACGCAGTATTTT. This codes for CAITASGDITDTQYF.

Regarding this clone: The same CDR3 arises from other DNA sequences in this sample as well. V usage is TRBV5-1 and J usage is TRBJ2-5; 7 bases match TRBD1. The CDR3 loop spans 14 amino acids. J lost 3 bases, V lost 0 bases, and 2 bases had no gene match. Germline V gene lookup returns CDR1 SGHRS and CDR2 YFSETQ. This CDR3 is CASSLAGGEETQYF. CDR3 bases: TGCGCCAGCAGCTTGGCAGGGGGAGAAGAGACCCAGTACTTC.

The rearrangement joins TRBV19 to TRBJ1-5, with 10 bases that match TRBD1. CDR1 LNHDA and CDR2 SQIVND come from the germline V gene (reference sequence). The CDR3 has 16 amino acids. The CDR3 nucleotides read TGTGACCTCCCGGGACAGGGGAAATTTAGCAATCAGCCCCAGCATTTT. Translating gives CDLPGQGKFSNQPQHF.

The chain recombines TRBV7-8 with TRBJ2-6, with D hard to call. Trimming took off 2 bases at V and 0 bases at J, with 5 bases between the two ends. The CDR3 is 15 residues long. The germline CDR1 and CDR2 sequences are SGHVS and FQNEAQ. CDR3 sequence (DNA): TGTGCCAGCAGCTTACTATCCTCTGGGGCCAACGTCCTGACTTTC. It encodes CASSLLSSGANVLTF.

This chain links TRBV9 with TRBJ2-7; D is possibly TRBD1 (6 bases). CDR1 and CDR2 (germline): SGDLS, YYNGEE. The CDR3 extends over 17 amino acids. V lost 0 bases and J lost 2, with 18 bases in between. Here the CDR3 DNA reads TGTGCCAGCAGCGTAGCTTCGGCGACAGGCCCGACCTACGAGCAGTACTTC. It yields the protein CASSVASATGPTYEQYF.

The chain is built from TRBV7-9 and TRBJ1-3, with D maybe TRBD1 (5 bases). The CDR3 totals 17 residues. Germline loops: CDR1 SEHNR, CDR2 FQNEAQ (reference sequence). Between the trimmed V and J ends, which lost 4 bases and 2 bases, there was a span of 18 bases. CDR3 amino acids: CASSSRRGTAPGNTIYF. Written as DNA, the CDR3 is TGTGCCAGCAGCTCCCGACGCGGGACGGCCCCTGGAAACACCATATATTTT.

The chain has TRBV18 and TRBJ1-5; the match to TRBD1 covers 9 bases. V lost 3 bases and J lost 4; bases outside the gene matches: 4. The germline V gene has CDR1 KGHSH and CDR2 LQKENI. The CDR3 extends over 15 amino acids. DNA for the CDR3: TGTGCCAGCTCACCCGGGACAGGGCCTAATCAGCCCCAGCATTTT. Amino acid sequence: CASSPGTGPNQPQHF. The whole variable domain, filled in from reference TRBV18 and TRBJ1-5, reads NAGVMQNPRHLVRRRGQEARLRCSPMKGHSHVYWYRQLPEEGLKFMVYLQKENIIDESGMPKERFSAEFPKEGPSILRIQQVVRGDSAAYFCASSPGTGPNQPQHFGDGTRLSIL.

V is TRBV30 and J is TRBJ1-1, with 9 positions matching TRBD1. The J segment lost 4 bases and the V segment lost 6 bases, leaving 9 bases of the junction unmatched. The CDR3 contains 14 residues. Germline assignment: CDR1 GTSNPN and CDR2 SVGIG (reference sequence). The CDR3 sequence is CACPSGTGTTEAFF. For the CDR3, the DNA is TGTGCCTGCCCGAGTGGGACAGGGACCACTGAAGCTTTCTTT. Drawing the rest from reference TRBV30 and TRBJ1-1, the complete variable domain is SQTIHQWPATLVQPVGSPLSLECTVEGTSNPNLYWYRQAAGRGLQLLFYSVGIGQISSEVPQNLSASRPQDRQFILSSKKLLLSDSGFYLCACPSGTGTTEAFFGQGTRLTVV.

This chain links TRBV12-3 or TRBV12-4 with TRBJ2-5; a weak D match, TRBD1 (6 bases). The CDR3 is 13 residues long. Trimming removed 3 bases at V and 5 bases at J, with 10 bases between. DNA for the CDR3: TGTGCCAGCAGTTTGGACAGCTGGGAGACCCAGTACTTC. Protein: CASSLDSWETQYF.

The chain combines TRBV5-1 with TRBJ1-3; the D is unclear. Germline V gives CDR1 SGHRS, CDR2 YFSETQ. V lost 4 bases and J 0 bases, leaving 11 bases between the germline ends. The CDR3 totals 15 residues. The CDR3 coding sequence is TGCGCCAGCAGCCCGGTGGGGAGCTCTGGAAACACCATATATTTT. Protein sequence: CASSPVGSSGNTIYF.

The V and J genes are TRBV9 and TRBJ1-3; TRBD1 might be the D (5 bases). CDR3 length: 16 amino acids. Germline loops: CDR1 SGDLS, CDR2 YYNGEE. Between the trimmed V and J ends, which lost 0 bases and 4 bases, there was a span of 14 bases. CDR3 nucleotides: TGTGCCAGCAGCGTAGCTACTGCAGGGCCAGGAAACACCATATATTTT. Encoded protein: CASSVATAGPGNTIYF. The full variable domain, in which reference TRBV9 and TRBJ1-3 provide the parts outside the CDR3, is DSGVTQTPKHLITATGQRVTLRCSPRSGDLSVYWYQQSLDQGLQFLIQYYNGEERAKGNILERFSAQQFPDLHSELNLSSLELGDSALYFCASSVATAGPGNTIYFGEGSWLTVV.

The chain carries TRBV7-9 and TRBJ1-6, with unresolved D. Germline V lookup: CDR1 SEHNR, CDR2 FQNEAQ (reference sequence). The CDR3 runs to 17 residues. Deletions cut 2 bases from V and 8 bases from J, with 19 bases between. CDR3 amino acids: CASSLPLEGGLDSPLHF. The CDR3 DNA reads TGTGCCAGCAGCTTACCCCTTGAGGGAGGCCTGGATTCACCCCTCCACTTT.

The chain links TRBV6-5 to TRBJ2-7; tentatively, D is TRBD1 (6 bases). The CDR3 contains 14 residues. V lost 6 bases to trimming and J lost 0 bases, with 12 bases between them. Germline CDR1 and CDR2: MNHEY and SVGAGI. The CDR3 nucleotides are TGTGCCAGCAGGGACAGATTGAGCTCCTACGAGCAGTACTTC. Its protein is CASRDRLSSYEQYF.

The chain uses TRBV2 and TRBJ1-1; 7 nucleotides agree with TRBD1. The CDR3 has 15 amino acids. Losses at the gene ends were 6 bases for V and 1 base for J; bases not matched to a gene: 8. CDR1 and CDR2 (germline): SNHLY, FYNNEI. This chain's CDR3 is CASRLRQGGNTEAFF. The CDR3 DNA reads as TGTGCCAGCAGGCTTCGACAGGGTGGGAACACTGAAGCTTTCTTT.

This CDR3 is CASSKRDRGSSYVSPLHF. CDR3 DNA sequence: TGTGCCAGCAGCAAGAGGGACAGGGGGTCATCATATGTTTCACCCCTCCACTTT. The chain combines TRBV27 with TRBJ1-6; 11 bases agree with TRBD1. The V gene's germline CDR1 is MNHEY and CDR2 SMNVEV (reference sequence). J was trimmed by 9 bases and V by 6 bases; bases with no gene match: 16. The CDR3 extends over 18 amino acids.

V and J are TRBV10-3 and TRBJ1-5; TRBD1 matches at 7 bases. Trimming cost V 1 base and J 6 bases; bases outside gene matches: 12. CDR3 length equals 17 residues. The V gene's germline CDR1 is ENHRY and CDR2 SYGVKD. In nucleotides, the CDR3 is TGTGCCATCAGTGAGTGGGGGCAGGCCGAGGGGGCTCAGCCCCAGCATTTT. Protein: CAISEWGQAEGAQPQHF.

This clone has at least ten counts. Other DNA sequences from this sample encode an identical CDR3 as well. CDR3 DNA sequence: TGCGCCAGCAGCCTTACAGGGTACGGTGAAAAACTGTTTTTT. This gives the protein CASSLTGYGEKLFF. This rearrangement joins TRBV5-1 to TRBJ1-4; D might be TRBD1 (6 bases). The germline gives CDR1 SGHRS, CDR2 YFSETQ. Trimming pared 4 bases from V and 7 bases from J, leaving 14 bases between. The length of the CDR3 is 14 residues.